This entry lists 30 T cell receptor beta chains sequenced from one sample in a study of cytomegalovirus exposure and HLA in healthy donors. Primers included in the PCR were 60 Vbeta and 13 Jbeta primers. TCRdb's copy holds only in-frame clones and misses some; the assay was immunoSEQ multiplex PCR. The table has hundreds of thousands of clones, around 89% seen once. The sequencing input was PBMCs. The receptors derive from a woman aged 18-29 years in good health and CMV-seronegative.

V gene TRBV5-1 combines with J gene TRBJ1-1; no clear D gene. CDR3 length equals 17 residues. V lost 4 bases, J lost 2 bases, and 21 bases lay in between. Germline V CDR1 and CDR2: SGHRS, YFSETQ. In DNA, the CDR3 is TGCGCCAGCAGCCCCACGGGGAGTATTAGGACTAACACTGAAGCTTTCTTT. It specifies CASSPTGSIRTNTEAFF.

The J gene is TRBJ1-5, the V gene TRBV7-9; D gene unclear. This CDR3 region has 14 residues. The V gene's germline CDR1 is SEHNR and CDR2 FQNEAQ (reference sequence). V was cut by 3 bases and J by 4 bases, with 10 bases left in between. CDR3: CASSFEGGNQPQHF. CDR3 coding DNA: TGTGCCAGCAGCTTTGAGGGCGGAAATCAGCCCCAGCATTTT.

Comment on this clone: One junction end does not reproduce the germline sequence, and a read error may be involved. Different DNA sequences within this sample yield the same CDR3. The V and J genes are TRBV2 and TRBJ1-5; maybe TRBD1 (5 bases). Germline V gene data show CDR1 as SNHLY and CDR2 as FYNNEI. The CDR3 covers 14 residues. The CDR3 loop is CASSPQGPNQPQHF. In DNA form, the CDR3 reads TGTGCCAGCAGTCCCCAGGGCCCCAATCAGCCCCAACATTTT.

The CDR3 region has the DNA TGTGCCAGCAGTGACTTCCACAGGGGCGGATCACCCCTCCACTTT. It is translated as CASSDFHRGGSPLHF. J is TRBJ1-6 and V is TRBV6-4; 7 bases align to TRBD1. The CDR3 runs 15 residues. CDR1 and CDR2 from the germline V gene are MRHNA and SNTAGT. V was pared by 1 base and J by 10 bases, with 7 bases of the junction left unmatched.

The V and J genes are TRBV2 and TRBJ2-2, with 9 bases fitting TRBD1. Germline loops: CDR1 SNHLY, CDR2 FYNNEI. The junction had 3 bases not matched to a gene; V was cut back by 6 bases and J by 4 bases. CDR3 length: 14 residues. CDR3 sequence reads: CASRQGATTGELFF. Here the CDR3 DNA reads TGTGCCAGCAGACAGGGGGCGACCACCGGGGAGCTGTTTTTT.

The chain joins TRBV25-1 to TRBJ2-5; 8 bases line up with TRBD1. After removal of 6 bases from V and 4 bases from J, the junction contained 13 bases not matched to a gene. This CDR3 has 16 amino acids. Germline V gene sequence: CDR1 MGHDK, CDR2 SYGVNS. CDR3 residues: CASRGPRQGAGETQYF. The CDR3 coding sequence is TGTGCCAGCAGGGGTCCCCGCCAGGGGGCAGGAGAGACCCAGTACTTC.

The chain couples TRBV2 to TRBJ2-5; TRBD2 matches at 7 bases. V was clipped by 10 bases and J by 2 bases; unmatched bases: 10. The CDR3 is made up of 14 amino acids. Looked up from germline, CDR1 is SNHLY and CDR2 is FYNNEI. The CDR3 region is CATSSGRLQETQYF. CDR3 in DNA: TGTGCCACCAGCTCCGGGAGGCTTCAAGAGACCCAGTACTTC.

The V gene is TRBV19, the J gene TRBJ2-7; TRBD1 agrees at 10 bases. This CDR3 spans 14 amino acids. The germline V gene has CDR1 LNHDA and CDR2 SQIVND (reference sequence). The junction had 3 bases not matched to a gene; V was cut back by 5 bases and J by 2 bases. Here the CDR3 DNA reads TGTGCCAGTAGTCCGGGACAGGGGCCCTACGAGCAGTACTTC. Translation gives CASSPGQGPYEQYF. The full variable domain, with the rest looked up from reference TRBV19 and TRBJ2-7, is DGGITQSPKYLFRKEGQNVTLSCEQNLNHDAMYWYRQDPGQGLRLIYYSQIVNDFQKGDIAEGYSVSREKKESFPLTVTSAQKNPTAFYLCASSPGQGPYEQYFGPGTRLTVT.

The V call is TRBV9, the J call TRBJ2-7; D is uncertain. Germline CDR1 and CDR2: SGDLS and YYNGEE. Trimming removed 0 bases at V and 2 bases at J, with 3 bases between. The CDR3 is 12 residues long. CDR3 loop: CASSVGPYEQYF. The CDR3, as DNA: TGTGCCAGCAGCGTAGGGCCCTACGAGCAGTACTTC. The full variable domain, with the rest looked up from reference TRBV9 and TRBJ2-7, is DSGVTQTPKHLITATGQRVTLRCSPRSGDLSVYWYQQSLDQGLQFLIQYYNGEERAKGNILERFSAQQFPDLHSELNLSSLELGDSALYFCASSVGPYEQYFGPGTRLTVT.

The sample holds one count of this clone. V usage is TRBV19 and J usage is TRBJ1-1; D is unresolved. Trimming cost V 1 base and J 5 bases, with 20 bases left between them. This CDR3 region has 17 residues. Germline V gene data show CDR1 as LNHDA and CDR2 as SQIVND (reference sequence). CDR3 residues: CASSIGVGDGLGTEAFF. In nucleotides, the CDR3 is TGTGCCAGTAGTATAGGGGTGGGCGACGGCCTTGGAACTGAAGCTTTCTTT.

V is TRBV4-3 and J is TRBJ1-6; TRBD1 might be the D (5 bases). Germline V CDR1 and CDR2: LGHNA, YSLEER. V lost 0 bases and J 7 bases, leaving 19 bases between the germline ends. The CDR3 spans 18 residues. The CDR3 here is CASSQEVGRRDGNSPLHF. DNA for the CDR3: TGCGCCAGCAGCCAAGAAGTAGGACGGAGGGACGGGAATTCACCCCTCCACTTT.

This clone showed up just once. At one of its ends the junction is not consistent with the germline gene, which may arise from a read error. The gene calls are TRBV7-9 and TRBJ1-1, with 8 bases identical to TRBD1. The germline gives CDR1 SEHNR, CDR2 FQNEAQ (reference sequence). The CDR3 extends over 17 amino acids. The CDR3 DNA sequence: TGTTCCAGCAGCTTAGCGCTGGCAGGGGGCAGGAACACTGAAGCTTTCTTT. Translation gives CSSSLALAGGRNTEAFF.

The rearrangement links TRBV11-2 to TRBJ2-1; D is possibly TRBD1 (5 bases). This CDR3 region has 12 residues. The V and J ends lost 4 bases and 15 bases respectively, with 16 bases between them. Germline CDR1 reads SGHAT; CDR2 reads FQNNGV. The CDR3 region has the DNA TGTGCCAGCAGCTCCCGACAGTATCTTAGGTTCTTC. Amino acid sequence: CASSSRQYLRFF.

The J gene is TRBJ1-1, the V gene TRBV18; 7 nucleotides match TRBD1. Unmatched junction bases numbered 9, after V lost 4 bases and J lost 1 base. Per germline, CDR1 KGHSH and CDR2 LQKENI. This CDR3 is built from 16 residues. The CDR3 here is CASSQLPGQSNTEAFF. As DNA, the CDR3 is TGTGCCAGCTCACAATTACCGGGACAGTCGAACACTGAAGCTTTCTTT.

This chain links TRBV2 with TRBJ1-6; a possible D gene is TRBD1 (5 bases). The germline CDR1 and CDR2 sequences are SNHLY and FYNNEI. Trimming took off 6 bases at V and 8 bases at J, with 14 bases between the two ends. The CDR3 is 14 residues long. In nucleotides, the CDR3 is TGTGCCAGCAGCGTCGACAGCCTTCATTCACCCCTCCACTTT. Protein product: CASSVDSLHSPLHF.

The CDR3, as DNA: TGTGCCAGCTCACCTACCGGGACAGGGGGTTCACCCCTCCACTTT. It codes for CASSPTGTGGSPLHF. This chain links TRBV18 with TRBJ1-6, with 11 positions matching TRBD1. J lost 9 bases, V lost 3 bases, and 4 bases had no gene match. Looked up from germline, CDR1 is KGHSH and CDR2 is LQKENI. This CDR3 comprises 15 residues.

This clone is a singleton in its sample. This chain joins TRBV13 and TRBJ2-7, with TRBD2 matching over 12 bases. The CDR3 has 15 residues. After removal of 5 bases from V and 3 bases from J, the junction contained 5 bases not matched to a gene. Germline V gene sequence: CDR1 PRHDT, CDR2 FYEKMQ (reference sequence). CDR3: CASSPSGRALYEQYF. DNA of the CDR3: TGTGCCAGCAGCCCTAGCGGGAGGGCCCTCTACGAGCAGTACTTC.

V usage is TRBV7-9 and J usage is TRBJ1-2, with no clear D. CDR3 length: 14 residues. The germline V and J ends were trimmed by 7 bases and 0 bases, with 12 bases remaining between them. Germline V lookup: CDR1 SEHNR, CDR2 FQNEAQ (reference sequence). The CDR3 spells CASTLVLANYGYTF. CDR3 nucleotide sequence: TGTGCCAGCACCCTGGTGTTAGCTAACTATGGCTACACCTTC. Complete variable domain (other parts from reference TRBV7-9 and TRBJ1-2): DTGVSQNPRHKITKRGQNVTFRCDPISEHNRLYWYRQTLGQGPEFLTYFQNEAQLEKSRLLSDRFSAERPKGSFSTLEIQRTEQGDSAMYLCASTLVLANYGYTFGSGTRLTVV.

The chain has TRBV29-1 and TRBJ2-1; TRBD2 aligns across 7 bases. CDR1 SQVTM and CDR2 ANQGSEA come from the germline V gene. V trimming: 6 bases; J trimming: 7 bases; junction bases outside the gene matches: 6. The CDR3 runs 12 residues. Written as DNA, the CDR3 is TGCAGCGTCCGGACTAGTGGTAATGAGCAGTTCTTC. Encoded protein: CSVRTSGNEQFF.

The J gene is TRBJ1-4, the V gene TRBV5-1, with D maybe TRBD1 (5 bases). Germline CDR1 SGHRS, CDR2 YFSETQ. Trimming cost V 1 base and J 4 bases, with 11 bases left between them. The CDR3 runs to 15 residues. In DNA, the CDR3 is TGCGCCAGCAGCTTGTGGGCAGGGATTAATGAAAAACTGTTTTTT. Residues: CASSLWAGINEKLFF.

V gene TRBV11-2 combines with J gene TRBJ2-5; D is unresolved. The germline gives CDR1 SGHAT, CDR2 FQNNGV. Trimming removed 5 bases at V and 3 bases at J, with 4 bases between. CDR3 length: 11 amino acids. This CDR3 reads CASSPEETQYF. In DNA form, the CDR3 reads TGTGCCAGCAGCCCAGAAGAGACCCAGTACTTC.

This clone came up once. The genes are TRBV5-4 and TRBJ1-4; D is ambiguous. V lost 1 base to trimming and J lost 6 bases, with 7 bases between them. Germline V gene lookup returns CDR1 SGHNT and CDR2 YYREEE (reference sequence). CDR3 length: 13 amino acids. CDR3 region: CASSLWSDEKLFF. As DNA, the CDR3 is TGTGCCAGCAGCTTGTGGAGCGATGAAAAACTGTTTTTT.

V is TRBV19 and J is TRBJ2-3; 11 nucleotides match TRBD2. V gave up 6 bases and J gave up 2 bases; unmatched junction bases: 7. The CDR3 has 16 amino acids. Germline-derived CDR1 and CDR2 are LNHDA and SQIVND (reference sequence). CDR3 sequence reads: CASSLGLAALTDTQYF. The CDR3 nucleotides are TGTGCCAGTAGCTTGGGACTAGCGGCCCTCACAGATACGCAGTATTTT.

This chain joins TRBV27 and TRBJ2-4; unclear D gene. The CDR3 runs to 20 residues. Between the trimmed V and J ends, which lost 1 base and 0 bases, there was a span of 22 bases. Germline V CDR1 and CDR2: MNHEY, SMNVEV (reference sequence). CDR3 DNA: TGTGCCAGCAGTTTATTATCGTTACGAGTGAGATTTCTAGCCAAAAACATTCAGTACTTC. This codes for CASSLLSLRVRFLAKNIQYF.

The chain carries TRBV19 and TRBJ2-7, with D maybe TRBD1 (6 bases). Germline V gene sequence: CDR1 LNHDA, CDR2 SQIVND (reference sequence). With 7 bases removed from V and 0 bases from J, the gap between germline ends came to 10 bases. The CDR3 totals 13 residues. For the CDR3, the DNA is TGTGCCAGTACCACAGGGTCCTCCTACGAGCAGTACTTC. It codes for CASTTGSSYEQYF.

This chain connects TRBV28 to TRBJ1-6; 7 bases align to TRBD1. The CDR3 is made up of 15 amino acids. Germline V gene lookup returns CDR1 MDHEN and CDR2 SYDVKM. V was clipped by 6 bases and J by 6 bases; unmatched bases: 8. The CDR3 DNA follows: TGTGCCAGCAGCTGGGTGAGGGGGCGTAATTCACCCCTCCACTTT. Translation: CASSWVRGRNSPLHF.

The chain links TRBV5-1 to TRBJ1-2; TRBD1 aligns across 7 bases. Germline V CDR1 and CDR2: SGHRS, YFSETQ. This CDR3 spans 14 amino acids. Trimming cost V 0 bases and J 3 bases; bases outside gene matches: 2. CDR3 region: CASSLDRGDYGYTF. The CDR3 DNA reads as TGCGCCAGCAGCTTGGACAGGGGTGACTATGGCTACACCTTC.

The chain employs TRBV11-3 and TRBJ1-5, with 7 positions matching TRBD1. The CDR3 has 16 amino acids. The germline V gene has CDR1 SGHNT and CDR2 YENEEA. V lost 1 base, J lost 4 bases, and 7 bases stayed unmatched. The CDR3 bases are TGTGCCAGCAGCTTAGTAGTAAAGGGGGCGAATCAGCCCCAGCATTTT. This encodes CASSLVVKGANQPQHF.

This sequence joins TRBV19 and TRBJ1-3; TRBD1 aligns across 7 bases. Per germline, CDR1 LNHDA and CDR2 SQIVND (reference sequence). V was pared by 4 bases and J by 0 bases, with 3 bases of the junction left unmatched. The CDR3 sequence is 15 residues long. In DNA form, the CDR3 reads TGTGCCAGTAGTAGGGACAGCAGCTCTGGAAACACCATATATTTT. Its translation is CASSRDSSSGNTIYF.

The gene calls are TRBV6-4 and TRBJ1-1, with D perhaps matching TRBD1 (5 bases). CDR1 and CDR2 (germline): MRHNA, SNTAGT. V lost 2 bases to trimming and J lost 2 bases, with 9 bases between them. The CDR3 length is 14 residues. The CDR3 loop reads CASSDGTGNTEAFF. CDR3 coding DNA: TGTGCCAGCAGTGACGGCACAGGAAACACTGAAGCTTTCTTT.